Sequencing of this T cell receptor beta chain was carried out in a study of T cell changes during pregnancy in multiple sclerosis. Produced via immunoSEQ multiplex PCR; TCRdb's table is partial and in-frame only. Among around 80,000 clones listed, 94% were seen once. There are 14 residues in the CDR3. Trimming shortened V by 5 bases and J by 2 bases, and 13 bases separated the two germline ends. Germline CDR1 reads SGHAT; CDR2 reads FQNNGV. The material sequenced was peripheral blood, taken in the second trimester of pregnancy. The receptor was derived from a female donor in good health, enrolled as a control in a pregnancy study. The gene calls are TRBV11-2 and TRBJ2-7; no clear D. CDR3 bases: TGTGCCAGCAGCGCCCGTGACATCACCTACGAGCAGTACTTC. Amino acid sequence: CASSARDITYEQYF.